This T cell receptor (beta chain) was sequenced during a study of CXCR3-negative and CXCR3-positive naive CD8 T cells. Whole-study context: Overall TRB read output was roughly 130 million, and each library contained about 1.5 +/- 0.3 million reads. The study, taken as a whole, reports: Compared with CXCR3-negative naive cells, CXCR3-positive naive cells showed more hydrophobic TRB CDR3s. Both naive subsets had comparably high diversity; memory CD8+ cells much lower. CXCR3-negative and CXCR3-positive naive cells shared comparable TRBV-TRBJ usage, but memory cells did not.

Naive CD8+ T cells showed CD45RO-CCR7+CD27+CD95-. UMI-labeled 5' RACE yielded the TRB cDNA libraries. TCRdb reprocessed the 5' RACE reads, with one entry per CDR3 protein and no DNA. The table gives approximately 6,900 distinct CDR3 sequences; the top ten clones make up about 1.4% of it. Looked up from germline, CDR1 is SEHNR and CDR2 is FQNEAQ (reference sequence). The CDR3 loop spans 13 amino acids. By frequency, this clonotype registers medium-sized. Its antigen is still unknown. This chain links TRBV7-9 with TRBJ2-1. Sequenced: naive CXCR3+ CD8+ T cells from blood. The subset: CD45RO-CCR7+CD27+CD95- naive CD8+ T cells expressing CXCR3 (TNR3+). The TCR was taken from a human donor in good health. Some clones in this sample may be carry-over from other donors' samples. The CDR3 sequence: CASHGTAYNEQFF.